This T cell receptor beta chain was documented in a study of CD8 T cells in ankylosing spondylitis. The CDR3 runs 14 residues. Trimming left V 4 bases short and J 7 bases short, with 17 bases between. The germline V gene has CDR1 SGDLS and CDR2 YYNGEE. Study-wide findings and caveats: Clones tied to disease were said to be significantly enriched in matched ankylosing spondylitis synovial fluid. Before this, some motif variants had been reported in reactive arthritis synovial fluid and blood. The authors found the disease-linked clones to be CD8+ and relatively rare in peripheral blood.

This clonotype was seen repeatedly, ten times or more. Its antigen is not known. Using quantitative 5'-RACE with molecular barcodes, the authors made TCR beta libraries. MiXCR, applied by TCRdb to the 5' RACE reads, yields one record per CDR3 protein. The table includes around 13,000 distinct CDR3 sequences, roughly 3% detected once. The chain joins TRBV9 to TRBJ1-1; the D gene is possibly TRBD1 (5 bases). This sequence was found in a male donor with ankylosing spondylitis or in good health (not recorded which). The sequenced material came from blood, either unsorted or a sorted T cell fraction (not recorded which). CDR3 loop: CASSPSRGGYEAFF. For the CDR3, the DNA is TGTGCCAGCAGCCCCTCCCGGGGCGGGTATGAAGCTTTCTTT.